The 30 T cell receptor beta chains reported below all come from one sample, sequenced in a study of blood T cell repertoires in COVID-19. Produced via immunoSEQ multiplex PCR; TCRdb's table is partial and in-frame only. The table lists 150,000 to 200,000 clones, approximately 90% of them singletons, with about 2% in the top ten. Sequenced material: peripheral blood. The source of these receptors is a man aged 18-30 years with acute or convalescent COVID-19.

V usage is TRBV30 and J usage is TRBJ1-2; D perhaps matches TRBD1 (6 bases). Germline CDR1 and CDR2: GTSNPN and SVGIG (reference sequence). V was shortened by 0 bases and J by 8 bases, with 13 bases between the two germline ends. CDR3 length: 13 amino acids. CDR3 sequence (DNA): TGTGCCTGGAGTGTCATACAGGGTGGAGGCTACACCTTC. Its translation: CAWSVIQGGGYTF.

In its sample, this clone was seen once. The CDR3 region is CASSLKGGPGDHFSYEQYF. The CDR3 bases are TGTGCCAGCAGCCTAAAAGGGGGACCAGGGGACCATTTCTCCTACGAGCAGTACTTC. J is TRBJ2-7 and V is TRBV7-2; maybe TRBD1 (6 bases). Germline CDR1 and CDR2: SGHTA and FQGNSA. The V and J ends lost 5 bases and 0 bases respectively, with 26 bases between them. This CDR3 region has 19 residues.

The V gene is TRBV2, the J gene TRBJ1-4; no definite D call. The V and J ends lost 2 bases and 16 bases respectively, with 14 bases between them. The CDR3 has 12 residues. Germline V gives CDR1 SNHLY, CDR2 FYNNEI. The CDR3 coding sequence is TGTGCCAGCAGTGAATTCGAAGAGAGGAGGTTTTTT. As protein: CASSEFEERRFF.

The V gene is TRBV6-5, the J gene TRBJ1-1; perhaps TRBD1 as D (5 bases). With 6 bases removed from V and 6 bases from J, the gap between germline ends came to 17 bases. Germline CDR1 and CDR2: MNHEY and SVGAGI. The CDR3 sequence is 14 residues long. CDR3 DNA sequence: TGTGCCAGCAGGGGGGGTATTGTATTCTCTGAAGCTTTCTTT. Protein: CASRGGIVFSEAFF.

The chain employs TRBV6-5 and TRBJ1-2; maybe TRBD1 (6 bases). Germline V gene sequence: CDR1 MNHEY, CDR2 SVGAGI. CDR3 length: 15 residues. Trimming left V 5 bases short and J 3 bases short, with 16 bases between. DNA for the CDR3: TGTGCCAGCAGTAACCGACAGGCCGGCCACTATGGCTACACCTTC. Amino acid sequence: CASSNRQAGHYGYTF.

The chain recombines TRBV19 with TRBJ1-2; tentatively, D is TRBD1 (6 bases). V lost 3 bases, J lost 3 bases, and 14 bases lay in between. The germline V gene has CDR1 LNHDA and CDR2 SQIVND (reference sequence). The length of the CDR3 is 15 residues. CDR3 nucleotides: TGTGCCAGTAGTATGTACAGGGTCGGCGACTATGGCTACACCTTC. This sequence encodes CASSMYRVGDYGYTF.

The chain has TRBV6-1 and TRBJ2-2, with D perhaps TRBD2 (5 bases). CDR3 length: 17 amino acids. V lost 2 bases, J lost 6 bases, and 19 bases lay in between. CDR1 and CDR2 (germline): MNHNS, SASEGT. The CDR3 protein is CASSEMSRVVGPGELFF. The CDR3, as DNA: TGTGCCAGCAGTGAAATGTCGAGGGTGGTAGGACCCGGGGAGCTGTTTTTT.

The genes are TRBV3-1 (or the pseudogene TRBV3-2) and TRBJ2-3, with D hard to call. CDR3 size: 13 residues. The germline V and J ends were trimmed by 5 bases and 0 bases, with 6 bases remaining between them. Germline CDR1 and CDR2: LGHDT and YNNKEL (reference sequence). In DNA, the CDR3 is TGTGCCAGCAGCACCTACAGCACAGATACGCAGTATTTT. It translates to CASSTYSTDTQYF.

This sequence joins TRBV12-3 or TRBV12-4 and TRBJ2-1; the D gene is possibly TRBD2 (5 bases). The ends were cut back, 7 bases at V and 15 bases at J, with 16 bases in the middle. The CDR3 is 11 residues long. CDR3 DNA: TGTGCCAGCAAGAGGACCCGGGGTTTGTTCTTC. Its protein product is CASKRTRGLFF.

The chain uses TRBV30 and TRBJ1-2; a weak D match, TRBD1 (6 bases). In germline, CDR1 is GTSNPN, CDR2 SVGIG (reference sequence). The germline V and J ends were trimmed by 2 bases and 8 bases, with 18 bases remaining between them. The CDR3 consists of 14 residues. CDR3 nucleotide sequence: TGTGCCTGGAGTCATGATACAGGGCCGAAGGGCTACACCTTC. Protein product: CAWSHDTGPKGYTF.

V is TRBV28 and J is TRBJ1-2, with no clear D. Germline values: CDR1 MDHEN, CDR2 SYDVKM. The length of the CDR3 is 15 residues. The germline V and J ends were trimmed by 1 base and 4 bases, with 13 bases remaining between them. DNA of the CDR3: TGTGCCAGCAGTTTATATAGCAAAGACTCCTATGGCTACACCTTC. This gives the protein CASSLYSKDSYGYTF.

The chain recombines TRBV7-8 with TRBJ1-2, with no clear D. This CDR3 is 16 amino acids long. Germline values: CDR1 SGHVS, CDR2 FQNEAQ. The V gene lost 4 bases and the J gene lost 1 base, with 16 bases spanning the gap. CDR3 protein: CASSSPQPGSNYGYTF. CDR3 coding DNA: TGTGCCAGCAGCTCCCCCCAACCGGGAAGTAACTATGGCTACACCTTC.

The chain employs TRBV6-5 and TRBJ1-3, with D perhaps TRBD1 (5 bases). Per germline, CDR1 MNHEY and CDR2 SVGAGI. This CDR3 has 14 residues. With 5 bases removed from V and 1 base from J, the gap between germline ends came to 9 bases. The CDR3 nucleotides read TGTGCCAGCAGTCCAGGGAAGTCTGGAAACACCATATATTTT. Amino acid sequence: CASSPGKSGNTIYF.

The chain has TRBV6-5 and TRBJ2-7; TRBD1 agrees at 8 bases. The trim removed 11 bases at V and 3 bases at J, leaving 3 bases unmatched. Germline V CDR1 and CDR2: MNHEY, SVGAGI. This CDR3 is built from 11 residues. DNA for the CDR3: TGTGCCGCAGACAGGGGCTACGAGCAGTACTTC. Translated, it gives CAADRGYEQYF.

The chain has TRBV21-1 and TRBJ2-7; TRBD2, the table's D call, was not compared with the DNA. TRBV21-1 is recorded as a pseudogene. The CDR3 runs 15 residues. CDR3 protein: CAHPWGVLLSYEQYF. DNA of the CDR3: TGTGCGCACCCGTGGGGGGTACTTCTCTCCTACGAGCAGTACTTC.

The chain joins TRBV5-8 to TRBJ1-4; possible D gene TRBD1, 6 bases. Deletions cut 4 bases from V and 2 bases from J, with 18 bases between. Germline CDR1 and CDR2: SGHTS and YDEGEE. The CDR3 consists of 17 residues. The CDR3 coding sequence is TGTGCCAGCAGCCCGTCAACCCAGGGGCCCACTAATGAAAAACTGTTTTTT. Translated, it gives CASSPSTQGPTNEKLFF.

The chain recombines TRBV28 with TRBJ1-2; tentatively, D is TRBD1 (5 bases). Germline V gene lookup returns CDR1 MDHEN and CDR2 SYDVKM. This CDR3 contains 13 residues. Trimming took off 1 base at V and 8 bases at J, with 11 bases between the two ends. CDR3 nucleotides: TGTGCCAGCAGTTTATCCCCAGGGCGCGGCTACACCTTC. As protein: CASSLSPGRGYTF.

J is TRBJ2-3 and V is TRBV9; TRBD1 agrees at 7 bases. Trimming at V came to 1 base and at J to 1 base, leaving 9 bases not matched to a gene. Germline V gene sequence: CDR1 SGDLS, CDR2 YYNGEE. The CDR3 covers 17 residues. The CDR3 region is CASSVSPSGQGTDTQYF. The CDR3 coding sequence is TGTGCCAGCAGCGTATCCCCCTCCGGACAGGGCACAGATACGCAGTATTTT.

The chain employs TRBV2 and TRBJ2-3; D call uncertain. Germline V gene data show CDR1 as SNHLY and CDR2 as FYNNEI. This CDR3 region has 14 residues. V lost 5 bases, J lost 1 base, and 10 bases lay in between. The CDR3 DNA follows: TGTGCCAGCAGTAAATTAATCCGCACAGATACGCAGTATTTT. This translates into CASSKLIRTDTQYF.

The CDR3, as DNA: TGTGCCAGCTCACCACGAATGGGTCCAGGGTCCATACTGAACTATGGCTACACCTTC. This translates into CASSPRMGPGSILNYGYTF. J is TRBJ1-2 and V is TRBV18; weak D call: TRBD1 (5 bases). CDR1 and CDR2 from the germline V gene are KGHSH and LQKENI. The CDR3 covers 19 residues. V was cut by 1 base and J by 2 bases, with 23 bases left in between.

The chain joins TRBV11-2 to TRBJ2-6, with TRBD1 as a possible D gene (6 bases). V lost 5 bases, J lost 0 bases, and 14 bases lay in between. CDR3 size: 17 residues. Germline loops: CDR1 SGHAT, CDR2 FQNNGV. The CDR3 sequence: CASSLSTGLSGANVLTF. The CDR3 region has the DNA TGTGCCAGCAGCCTATCGACAGGCCTCTCTGGGGCCAACGTCCTGACTTTC.

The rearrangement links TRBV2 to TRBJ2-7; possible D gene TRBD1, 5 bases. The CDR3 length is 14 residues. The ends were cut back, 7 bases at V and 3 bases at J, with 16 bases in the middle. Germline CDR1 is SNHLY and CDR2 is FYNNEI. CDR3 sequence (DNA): TGTGCCAGCAAGGCCAGGGTAGCTAACTACGAGCAGTACTTC. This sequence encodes CASKARVANYEQYF. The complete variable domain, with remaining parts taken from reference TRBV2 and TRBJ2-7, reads EPEVTQTPSHQVTQMGQEVILRCVPISNHLYFYWYRQILGQKVEFLVSFYNNEISEKSEIFDDQFSVERPDGSNFTLKIRSTKLEDSAMYFCASKARVANYEQYFGPGTRLTVT.

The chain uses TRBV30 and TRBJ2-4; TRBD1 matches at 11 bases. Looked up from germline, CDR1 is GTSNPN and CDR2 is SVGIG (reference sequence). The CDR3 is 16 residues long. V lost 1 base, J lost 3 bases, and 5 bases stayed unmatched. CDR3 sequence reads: CAWSAAGTGGKNIQYF. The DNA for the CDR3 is TGTGCCTGGAGTGCCGCCGGGACAGGGGGCAAAAACATTCAGTACTTC. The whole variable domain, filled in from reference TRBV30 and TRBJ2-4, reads SQTIHQWPATLVQPVGSPLSLECTVEGTSNPNLYWYRQAAGRGLQLLFYSVGIGQISSEVPQNLSASRPQDRQFILSSKKLLLSDSGFYLCAWSAAGTGGKNIQYFGAGTRLSVL.

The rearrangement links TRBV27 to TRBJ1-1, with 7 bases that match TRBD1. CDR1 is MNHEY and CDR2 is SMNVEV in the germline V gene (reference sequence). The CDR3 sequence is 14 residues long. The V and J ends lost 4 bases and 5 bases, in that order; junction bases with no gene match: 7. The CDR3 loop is CASSSRQGATEAFF. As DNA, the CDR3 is TGTGCCAGCAGTTCCCGACAGGGTGCAACTGAAGCTTTCTTT.

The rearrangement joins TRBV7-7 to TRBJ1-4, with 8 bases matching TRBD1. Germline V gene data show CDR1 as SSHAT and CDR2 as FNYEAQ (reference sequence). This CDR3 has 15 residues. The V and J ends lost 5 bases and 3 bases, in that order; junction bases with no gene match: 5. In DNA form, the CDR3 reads TGTGCCAGCAGCCCCCGGACAGGGTCTAATGAAAAACTGTTTTTT. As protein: CASSPRTGSNEKLFF. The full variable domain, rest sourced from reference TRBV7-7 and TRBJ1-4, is GAGVSQSPRYKVTKRGQDVTLRCDPISSHATLYWYQQALGQGPEFLTYFNYEAQPDKSGLPSDRFSAERPEGSISTLTIQRTEQRDSAMYRCASSPRTGSNEKLFFGSGTQLSVL.

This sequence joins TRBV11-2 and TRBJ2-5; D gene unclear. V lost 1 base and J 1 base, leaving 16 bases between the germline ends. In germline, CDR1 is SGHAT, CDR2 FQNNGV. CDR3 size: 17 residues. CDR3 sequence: CASSLVPSSAIQETQYF. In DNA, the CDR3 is TGTGCCAGCAGCTTAGTTCCCTCCTCCGCGATCCAAGAGACCCAGTACTTC.

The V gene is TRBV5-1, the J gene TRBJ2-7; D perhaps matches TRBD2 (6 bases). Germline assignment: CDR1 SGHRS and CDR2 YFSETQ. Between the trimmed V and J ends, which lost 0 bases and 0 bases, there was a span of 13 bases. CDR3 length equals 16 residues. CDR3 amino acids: CASSLGGGESSYEQYF. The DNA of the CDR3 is TGCGCCAGCAGCTTGGGTGGAGGGGAGAGCTCCTACGAGCAGTACTTC.

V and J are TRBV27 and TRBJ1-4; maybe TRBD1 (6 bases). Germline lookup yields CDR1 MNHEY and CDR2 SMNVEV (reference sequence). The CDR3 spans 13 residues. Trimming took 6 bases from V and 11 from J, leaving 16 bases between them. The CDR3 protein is CASRLRGPGKLFF. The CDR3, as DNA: TGTGCCAGCAGACTCAGGGGCCCGGGGAAACTGTTTTTT. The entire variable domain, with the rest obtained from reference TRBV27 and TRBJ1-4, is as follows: EAQVTQNPRYLITVTGKKLTVTCSQNMNHEYMSWYRQDPGLGLRQIYYSMNVEVTDKGDVPEGYKVSRKEKRNFPLILESPSPNQTSLYFCASRLRGPGKLFFGSGTQLSVL.

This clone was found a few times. The CDR3 DNA sequence: TGCGCCAGCAGACCCGACGGGGACTATGGCTACACCTTC. Residues: CASRPDGDYGYTF. The chain recombines TRBV10-1 with TRBJ1-2; D remains ambiguous. The CDR3 extends over 13 amino acids. Trimming left V 6 bases short and J 3 bases short, with 11 bases between. The V gene's germline CDR1 is WNHNN and CDR2 SYGVQD (reference sequence).

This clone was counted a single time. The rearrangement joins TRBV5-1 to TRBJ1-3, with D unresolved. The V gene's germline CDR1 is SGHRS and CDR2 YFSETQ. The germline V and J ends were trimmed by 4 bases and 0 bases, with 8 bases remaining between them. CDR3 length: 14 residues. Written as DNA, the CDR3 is TGCGCCAGCAGCCCCGACACCTCTGGAAACACCATATATTTT. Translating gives CASSPDTSGNTIYF. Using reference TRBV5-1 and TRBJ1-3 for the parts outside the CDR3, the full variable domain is KAGVTQTPRYLIKTRGQQVTLSCSPISGHRSVSWYQQTPGQGLQFLFEYFSETQRNKGNFPGRFSGRQFSNSRSEMNVSTLELGDSALYLCASSPDTSGNTIYFGEGSWLTVV.